What follows are 29 T cell receptor beta chains derived from one specimen sequenced in a study of Graves' ophthalmopathy and Graves' hyperthyroidism. RNA transcripts provided the template for amplifying TCR beta CDR3 regions. First-round RT-PCR employed HTBI primers, with a second-round multiplex PCR after it. TCRdb recomputed calls from the multiplex PCR reads with MiXCR, one row per CDR3 protein. The repertoire has about 740,000 distinct CDR3 sequences, approximately 40% of them found once; the top ten carry 44%. Material for sequencing was peripheral blood. All receptors derive from an adult man with Graves' ophthalmopathy.

J is TRBJ1-5 and V is TRBV6-5; TRBD1 matches 7 bases. The CDR3 contains 15 residues. V was clipped by 7 bases and J by 0 bases; unmatched bases: 6. Germline CDR1 reads MNHEY; CDR2 reads SVGAGI. The CDR3, as DNA: TGTGCCAGCACTAGACAGGGAGGTAGCAATCAGCCCCAGCATTTT. Its protein is CASTRQGGSNQPQHF.

Concerning this clonotype itself: The junction departs from the called germline gene at one end, perhaps through a read error. The chain links TRBV19 to TRBJ1-4; 8 nucleotides line up with TRBD1. The CDR3 runs to 12 residues. Germline CDR1 reads LNHDA; CDR2 reads SQIVND (reference sequence). DNA for the CDR3: TGTGCCAGTAGCTCGGGAACCGGGACAGGATATTTT. Its protein product is CASSSGTGTGYF.

The count of this clonotype is one. A read error may be the cause here, since a much bigger clone is one base away. The chain joins TRBV7-9 to TRBJ1-1; possible D gene TRBD1, 6 bases. The ends were cut back, 9 bases at V and 2 bases at J, with 16 bases in the middle. The CDR3 loop spans 14 amino acids. The germline V gene encodes CDR1 SEHNR and CDR2 FQNEAQ (reference sequence). The CDR3 nucleotides read TGTGCCAGAAACGGGGCGGGGACAAACACTGAAGCTTTCTTT. Translated: CARNGAGTNTEAFF.

This chain connects TRBV20-1 to TRBJ2-7; 8 bases agree with TRBD2. Germline CDR1 and CDR2: DFQATT and SNEGSKA (reference sequence). CDR3 size: 13 residues. The V and J ends lost 4 bases and 0 bases, in that order; junction bases with no gene match: 2. The CDR3 loop reads CSATGLDSYEQYF. DNA for the CDR3: TGCAGTGCTACGGGACTAGACTCCTACGAGCAGTACTTC.

The V and J genes are TRBV20-1 and TRBJ1-5; the D gene is possibly TRBD1 (6 bases). The CDR3 has 14 amino acids. V lost 3 bases and J 7 bases, leaving 16 bases between the germline ends. The germline V gene has CDR1 DFQATT and CDR2 SNEGSKA (reference sequence). CDR3 in DNA: TGCAGTGCTAGGGCTCACAGGGAGGACCAGCCCCAGCATTTT. Protein sequence: CSARAHREDQPQHF.

Concerning this clonotype: One base away lies a much larger clone, so this may be a sequencing read error. V usage is TRBV25-1 and J usage is TRBJ2-5; D is perhaps TRBD2 (7 bases). In germline, CDR1 is MGHDK, CDR2 SYGVNS. This CDR3 is built from 14 residues. The CDR3 nucleotides read TGTGCCAGCACTGAATTAGGGGGGGCAGAGACCCAGTACTTC. Amino acids: CASTELGGAETQYF.

The chain is built from TRBV29-1 and TRBJ1-2; 10 nucleotides line up with TRBD1. The CDR3 contains 15 residues. Losses at the gene ends were 6 bases for V and 2 bases for J; bases not matched to a gene: 9. CDR1 and CDR2 from the germline V gene are SQVTM and ANQGSEA. The CDR3 nucleotides are TGCAGCGTGTCCCGGGACAGGGGTACCAACTATGGCTACACCTTC. Translated: CSVSRDRGTNYGYTF.

In its sample, this clonotype was seen a few times. This sequence joins TRBV20-1 and TRBJ1-2; TRBD1 aligns across 7 bases. V lost 0 bases and J lost 7; bases outside the gene matches: 5. CDR1 is DFQATT, CDR2 SNEGSKA, per germline (reference sequence). This CDR3 contains 13 residues. This chain's CDR3 is CSAREGTVPGYTF. DNA for the CDR3: TGCAGTGCTAGAGAAGGGACAGTCCCTGGCTACACCTTC.

The genes are TRBV2 and TRBJ2-5; D possibly uses TRBD1 or TRBD2 (5 bases each). The closer fit of TRBJ2-1 to the DNA end suggests the J call may be wrong. The CDR3 has 11 amino acids. CDR1 SNHLY and CDR2 FYNNEI come from the germline V gene. For the CDR3, the DNA is TGTGCCAGCGGGGACGTGAATGAGCAGTTCTTC. Its protein is CASGDVNEQFF.

The chain employs TRBV7-3 and TRBJ2-7; D is unclear. Between the trimmed V and J ends, which lost 5 bases and 4 bases, there was a span of 12 bases. Germline CDR1 SGHTA, CDR2 FQGTGA. CDR3 length equals 13 residues. Written as DNA, the CDR3 is TGTGCCAGCAGCGAAGAGTCCGGTTACGAGCAGTACTTC. Encoded protein: CASSEESGYEQYF.

This clonotype appeared many times. CDR3 bases: TGTGCCACCAGTGATTGGACTAGCGGGGGGAATGAGCAGTACTTC. Translated: CATSDWTSGGNEQYF. V gene TRBV24-1 combines with J gene TRBJ2-7; 14 nucleotides line up with TRBD2. This CDR3 comprises 15 residues. V shed 2 bases and J 7 bases; nucleotides not matched to a gene: 3. In germline, CDR1 is KGHDR, CDR2 SFDVKD.

At least ten counts were recorded for this clonotype. V gene TRBV9 combines with J gene TRBJ2-5; 8 bases align to TRBD2. This CDR3 region has 13 residues. The trim removed 7 bases at V and 6 bases at J, leaving 8 bases unmatched. Germline-derived CDR1 and CDR2 are SGDLS and YYNGEE. The CDR3 region is CASGRGGSQTQYF. The CDR3 DNA reads as TGTGCCAGCGGACGGGGGGGGAGTCAGACCCAGTACTTC.

The V gene is TRBV20-1, the J gene TRBJ2-6; 7 bases fit TRBD2. Germline V gene data show CDR1 as DFQATT and CDR2 as SNEGSKA (reference sequence). The V and J ends lost 6 bases and 0 bases, in that order; junction bases with no gene match: 8. CDR3 length: 16 amino acids. The DNA for the CDR3 is TGCAGTGCCGGGGGGAGGGTACCCTCTGGGGCCAACGTCCTGACTTTC. This codes for CSAGGRVPSGANVLTF.

As regards this clonotype: The CDR3 end shows no conserved phenylalanine or tryptophan, and so a read error is likely. V is TRBV29-1 and J is TRBJ1-2; possibly TRBD1 for D (5 bases). The V end was cut by 0 bases, the J end by 2 bases, with 16 bases between. The germline V gene encodes CDR1 SQVTM and CDR2 ANQGSEA. The CDR3 runs to 16 residues. Here the CDR3 reads CSVEDLVRGPNYGYTS. CDR3 nucleotide sequence: TGCAGCGTTGAAGATCTTGTGAGGGGCCCAAACTATGGCTACACCTCC.

Concerning this clonotype itself: The junction departs from the called germline gene at one end, perhaps through a read error. The chain carries TRBV7-9 and TRBJ2-7; a possible D gene is TRBD2 (6 bases). The CDR3 sequence is 17 residues long. Germline-derived CDR1 and CDR2 are SEHNR and FQNEAQ (reference sequence). CDR3 residues: CASSQEATGTSIYEQYF. The DNA for the CDR3 is TGCGCCAGCAGCCAAGAAGCCACGGGGACTTCGATCTACGAGCAGTACTTC. The full variable domain, completed using reference TRBV7-9 and TRBJ2-7, is DTGVSQNPRHKITKRGQNVTFRCDPISEHNRLYWYRQTLGQGPEFLTYFQNEAQLEKSRLLSDRFSAERPKGSFSTLEIQRTEQGDSAMYLCASSQEATGTSIYEQYFGPGTRLTVT.

The gene calls are TRBV2 and TRBJ2-7; tentatively, D is TRBD2 (6 bases). The V and J ends lost 4 bases and 9 bases respectively, with 10 bases between them. The CDR3 covers 11 residues. CDR1 is SNHLY, CDR2 FYNNEI, per germline. The CDR3 region is CASSGSGGQYF. In DNA, the CDR3 is TGTGCCAGCAGTGGTAGCGGAGGGCAGTACTTC.

This clonotype showed up just a few times. The chain recombines TRBV19 with TRBJ2-2, with 8 bases matching TRBD1. From germline, CDR1 is LNHDA and CDR2 SQIVND (reference sequence). CDR3 length equals 15 residues. J gave up 4 bases and V 10 bases, and 11 bases lay outside the gene matches. CDR3 residues: CATTGTGGFTGELFF. CDR3 DNA sequence: TGTGCCACCACCGGGACAGGTGGATTCACCGGGGAGCTGTTTTTT.

The chain couples TRBV20-1 to TRBJ1-4, with D tentatively TRBD1 (5 bases). CDR1 is DFQATT and CDR2 is SNEGSKA in the germline V gene (reference sequence). This CDR3 contains 15 residues. Trimming pared 2 bases from V and 6 bases from J, leaving 16 bases between. For the CDR3, the DNA is TGCAGTGCTAGATTGGGGAAAAGGGGAGATGAAAAACTGTTTTTT. Its translation: CSARLGKRGDEKLFF.

This rearrangement joins TRBV20-1 to TRBJ2-7, with TRBD1 matching over 7 bases. This CDR3 comprises 14 residues. The germline CDR1 and CDR2 sequences are DFQATT and SNEGSKA (reference sequence). Trimming took 1 base from V and 2 from J; bases not matched to a gene: 5. CDR3 region: CSARVTDRAYEQYV. The CDR3 DNA is TGCAGTGCTAGAGTTACCGACAGGGCCTACGAGCAGTACGTC.

This clonotype was recorded many times. This sequence joins TRBV2 and TRBJ1-2; 12 bases are a match to TRBD1. V lost 3 bases and J lost 7; bases outside the gene matches: 9. The CDR3 covers 16 residues. Germline CDR1 and CDR2: SNHLY and FYNNEI. CDR3 coding DNA: TGTGCCAGCAGTGAGCCCGGGACAGGGGGCTTTGGTGGCTACACCTTC. Translation: CASSEPGTGGFGGYTF.

There are a few counts of this clonotype. The chain carries TRBV19 and TRBJ1-2, with D uncertain. Trimming cost V 2 bases and J 4 bases, with 26 bases left between them. Germline lookup yields CDR1 LNHDA and CDR2 SQIVND (reference sequence). This CDR3 spans 19 amino acids. The CDR3 DNA is TGTGCCAGTAGTATAATTCTGTCTACGGGCCCTGCTCTACCCTATGGCTACACCTTC. Amino acid sequence: CASSIILSTGPALPYGYTF.

The chain recombines TRBV7-2 with TRBJ2-7; D not resolved. The J call is uncertain, as TRBJ2-1 better fits the DNA end. Germline assignment: CDR1 SGHTA and CDR2 FQGNSA. The CDR3 extends over 12 amino acids. CDR3 loop: CASSLVDSEQFF. The CDR3 DNA reads as TGTGCCAGCAGCTTGGTAGATAGTGAGCAGTTCTTC.

This clonotype was observed many times. The genes are TRBV4-3 and TRBJ1-6; D gene unclear. The CDR3 is 15 amino acids. Trimming pared 1 base from V and 9 bases from J, leaving 13 bases between. The germline gives CDR1 LGHNA, CDR2 YSLEER. CDR3 coding DNA: TGCGCCAGCAGCCAAGCCAGAGCTCGAGGTTCACCCCTCCACTTT. Its protein is CASSQARARGSPLHF.

The V call is TRBV29-1, the J call TRBJ2-6, with TRBD1 as a possible D gene (5 bases). CDR1 and CDR2 (germline): SQVTM, ANQGSEA. V lost 3 bases and J 2 bases, leaving 11 bases between the germline ends. This CDR3 is built from 15 residues. The CDR3, as DNA: TGCAGCGTTGAGTGGGGCGGCACTGGGGCCAACGTCCTGACTTTC. Amino acid sequence: CSVEWGGTGANVLTF.

Ten or more counts support this clonotype. J is TRBJ2-7 and V is TRBV2, with 8 bases matching TRBD1. The CDR3 runs 14 residues. Germline CDR1 is SNHLY and CDR2 is FYNNEI. With V trimmed by 10 bases and J by 1 base, 9 bases remained unmatched. The CDR3 DNA reads TGTGCCACCAACAGGGGGACAGGATCCTACGAGCAGTACTTC. Protein: CATNRGTGSYEQYF. Based on the CDR3 plus reference TRBV2 and TRBJ2-7, the full variable domain is EPEVTQTPSHQVTQMGQEVILRCVPISNHLYFYWYRQILGQKVEFLVSFYNNEISEKSEIFDDQFSVERPDGSNFTLKIRSTKLEDSAMYFCATNRGTGSYEQYFGPGTRLTVT.

The chain employs TRBV20-1 and TRBJ2-5, with D hard to call. The germline gives CDR1 DFQATT, CDR2 SNEGSKA (reference sequence). V was cut by 0 bases and J by 1 base, with 9 bases left in between. The length of the CDR3 is 14 residues. The CDR3 DNA sequence: TGCAGTGCTAGAGATGAGGCAGGCCAAGAGACCCAGTACTTC. Translation: CSARDEAGQETQYF.

In this sample, this clonotype turned up many times. V and J are TRBV12-3 or TRBV12-4 and TRBJ1-1, with 7 bases aligning to TRBD1. J lost 7 bases, V lost 5 bases, and 10 bases had no gene match. This CDR3 is 14 amino acids long. CDR3 in DNA: TGTGCCAGCAGTCCACAGGACAGGTTTGGTGAAGCTTTCTTT. Translated, it gives CASSPQDRFGEAFF.

This rearrangement joins TRBV25-1 to TRBJ2-2; the match to TRBD2 covers 11 bases. CDR1 is MGHDK and CDR2 is SYGVNS in the germline V gene. The CDR3 spans 14 residues. Germline trimming cut 9 bases from V and 3 bases from J; bases unmatched to any gene: 3. CDR3 region: CASSGRGYTGELFF. In nucleotides, the CDR3 is TGTGCCAGTAGCGGGAGGGGGTACACCGGGGAGCTGTTTTTT. Filled out from reference TRBV25-1 and TRBJ2-2, the complete variable domain reads EADIYQTPRYLVIGTGKKITLECSQTMGHDKMYWYQQDPGMELHLIHYSYGVNSTEKGDLSSESTVSRIRTEHFPLTLESARPSHTSQYLCASSGRGYTGELFFGEGSRLTVL.

V is TRBV20-1 and J is TRBJ2-5, with D perhaps TRBD1 (6 bases). Germline V CDR1 and CDR2: DFQATT, SNEGSKA (reference sequence). The ends were cut back, 4 bases at V and 1 base at J, with 10 bases in the middle. The CDR3 extends over 13 amino acids. The CDR3 loop reads CSAKGHPQETQYF. DNA for the CDR3: TGCAGTGCTAAGGGACACCCCCAAGAGACCCAGTACTTC.